The present TCR beta chain was sequenced within a study of low-dose radiotherapy and immunotherapy resistance in tumors. On the study more broadly: Participants in Cohort 2 were given 1 Gy per fraction every two weeks, for 13 Gy over 26 weeks. Every two weeks, the protocol called for intravenous cyclophosphamide at 200 mg/m2. It was given one day before each radiation and immunotherapy administration.

Priming of first-strand cDNA relied on TRAV- and TRBV-specific primers (covering alpha and beta chains). PCR amplification of the TCRs was performed with Phusion for 20 PCR cycles, and it relied on a constant-region primer together with a V-primer adapter. Via MiXCR, TCRdb re-called the reads, giving one row per CDR3 protein. This table has 55,000 to 65,000 distinct CDR3 sequences, about 25% appearing once. Germline lookup yields CDR1 SQVTM and CDR2 ANQGSEA. Trimming cost V 6 bases and J 3 bases; bases outside gene matches: 3. This CDR3 is 12 amino acids long. Time point reported: before trial treatment. Donors were treated with nivolumab, ipilimumab, aspirin, and low-dose cyclophosphamide and radiotherapy. Solid tumors that lacked tumor-infiltrating lymphocytes and were advanced were present in eligible patients.

This receptor was identified in a male donor with rectosigmoid adenocarcinoma. Sequenced here: PBMCs, sampled before treatment. The rearrangement uses TRBV29-1 and TRBJ2-7; 9 bases map to TRBD1. This CDR3 reads CSVGQGNYEQYF. The CDR3 region has the DNA TGCAGCGTAGGACAGGGGAACTACGAGCAGTACTTC.